Detailed here is one TCR beta chain. The data belong to a study of blood T cells in healthy people across ages. Each sample had at least 6 million PBMCs isolated. Trimming removed 3 bases at V and 4 bases at J, with 6 bases between. CDR3 length: 12 amino acids. The germline CDR1 and CDR2 sequences are GTSNPN and SVGIG (reference sequence). Primed by a sample-barcoded 5' primer and a J-beta primer mix, a second PCR proceeded for about 6 to 11 cycles. Samples each returned at least 2.5 million CDR3-containing paired-end reads. Using its own MiXCR run on the 5' RACE reads, TCRdb lists one record per CDR3 protein. The data hold 600,000 to 900,000 distinct CDR3 sequences, with roughly 24% observed a single time. These data also formed part of another study, on T cells of mothers and their children. That paper notes: For cDNA synthesis, the complete extracted RNA was used (around 1.4 ug per 15 ul). Persistent microchimeric T cell clones were not found at ~100 per million sensitivity.

The chain has TRBV30 and TRBJ1-4, with D unclear. The TCR originated in a boy between 5 and 17 years old in good health. The sample comprised blood. CDR3 coding DNA: TGTGCCTGGAGGATGGGTAATGAAAAACTGTTTTTT. Its translation: CAWRMGNEKLFF.